A few counts support the clone carrying this TCR beta chain. The data were taken from a study of blood T cells in healthy people across ages. Germline CDR1 LGHDT, CDR2 YNNKEL (reference sequence). Trimming left V 0 bases short and J 4 bases short, with 7 bases between. The length of the CDR3 is 13 residues. The use of a sample-barcoded 5' primer and a J-beta primer mix characterized a second PCR of about 7 to 12 cycles. One entry per CDR3 protein, called by TCRdb with MiXCR from the 5' RACE reads. The sample carries about 1.4 million distinct CDR3 sequences, almost 60% recorded once. The receptor was isolated from a man aged 18 to 29 in good health. The sequenced material came from blood. V and J are TRBV3-1 and TRBJ2-7; D uncertain. The CDR3 spells CASSQEGQYEQYF. As DNA, the CDR3 is TGTGCCAGCAGCCAAGAAGGGCAATACGAGCAGTACTTC.